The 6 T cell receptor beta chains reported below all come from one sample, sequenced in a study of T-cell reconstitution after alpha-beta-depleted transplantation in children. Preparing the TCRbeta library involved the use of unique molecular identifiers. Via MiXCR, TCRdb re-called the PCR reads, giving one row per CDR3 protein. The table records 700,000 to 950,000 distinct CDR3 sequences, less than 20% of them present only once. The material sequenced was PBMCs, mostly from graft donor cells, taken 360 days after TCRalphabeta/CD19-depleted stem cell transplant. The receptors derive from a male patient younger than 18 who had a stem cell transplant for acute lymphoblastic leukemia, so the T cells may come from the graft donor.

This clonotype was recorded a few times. CDR3 protein: CASSPPTPTSTDTQYF. As DNA, the CDR3 is TGTGCCAGCTCACCACCGACCCCGACTAGCACAGATACGCAGTATTTT. The rearrangement links TRBV18 to TRBJ2-3; unclear D gene. V lost 0 bases to trimming and J lost 0 bases, with 10 bases between them. The CDR3 totals 16 residues. Germline V CDR1 and CDR2: KGHSH, LQKENI.

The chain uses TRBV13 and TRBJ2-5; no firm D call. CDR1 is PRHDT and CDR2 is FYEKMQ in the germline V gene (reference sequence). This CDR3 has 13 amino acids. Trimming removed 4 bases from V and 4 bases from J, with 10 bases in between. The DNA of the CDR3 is TGTGCCAGCAGCTCCGACGCCTCAGAGACCCAGTACTTC. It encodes CASSSDASETQYF. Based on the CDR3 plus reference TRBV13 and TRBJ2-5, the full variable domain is AAGVIQSPRHLIKEKRETATLKCYPIPRHDTVYWYQQGPGQDPQFLISFYEKMQSDKGSIPDRFSAQQFSDYHSELNMSSLELGDSALYFCASSSDASETQYFGPGTRLLVL.

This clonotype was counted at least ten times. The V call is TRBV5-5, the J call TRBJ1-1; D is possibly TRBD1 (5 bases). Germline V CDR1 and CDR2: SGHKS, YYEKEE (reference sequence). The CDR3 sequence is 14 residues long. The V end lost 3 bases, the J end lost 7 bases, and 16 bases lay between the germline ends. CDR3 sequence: CASSWGLDGREAFF. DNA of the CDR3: TGTGCCAGCAGCTGGGGCCTGGACGGACGTGAAGCTTTCTTT. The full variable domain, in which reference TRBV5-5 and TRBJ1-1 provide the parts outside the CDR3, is DAGVTQSPTHLIKTRGQQVTLRCSPISGHKSVSWYQQVLGQGPQFIFQYYEKEERGRGNFPDRFSARQFPNYSSELNVNALLLGDSALYLCASSWGLDGREAFFGQGTRLTVV.

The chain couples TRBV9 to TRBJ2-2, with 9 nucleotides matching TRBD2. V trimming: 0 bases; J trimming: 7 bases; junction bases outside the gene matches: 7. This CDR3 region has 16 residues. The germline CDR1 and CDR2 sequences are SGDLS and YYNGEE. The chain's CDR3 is CASSVVPGLAIGELFF. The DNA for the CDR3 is TGTGCCAGCAGCGTAGTTCCGGGACTAGCCATCGGGGAGCTGTTTTTT.

CDR3 DNA: TGCGCCAGCAGCCCCCCGGACAGGGCCTCGTACTTC. It specifies CASSPPDRASYF. This sequence joins TRBV5-1 and TRBJ2-7, with 8 bases matching TRBD1. This CDR3 has 12 amino acids. Germline V lookup: CDR1 SGHRS, CDR2 YFSETQ. J lost 12 bases, V lost 4 bases, and 9 bases had no gene match.

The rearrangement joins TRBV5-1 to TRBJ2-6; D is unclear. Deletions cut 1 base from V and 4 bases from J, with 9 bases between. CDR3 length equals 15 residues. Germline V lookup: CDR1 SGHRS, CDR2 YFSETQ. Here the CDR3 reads CASSLSSRGANVLTF. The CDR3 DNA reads TGCGCCAGCAGCTTGAGCTCGCGAGGGGCCAACGTCCTGACTTTC.